The 19 T cell receptor beta chains below all came from one sample that was sequenced in a study of cytomegalovirus exposure and HLA in healthy donors. This PCR relied on a set of 60 Vbeta primers and 13 Jbeta primers. Profiling relied on immunoSEQ multiplex PCR, and the TCRdb table lists in-frame clones only, not all of them. The profile shows 30,000 to 35,000 clones, about 79% of them singletons. The sequencing sample was made of PBMCs. All receptors derive from a woman aged 18-29 years in good health and CMV-seronegative.

V gene TRBV27 combines with J gene TRBJ2-7; D is possibly TRBD2 (5 bases). V dropped 7 bases and J dropped 0 bases, with 13 bases sitting between them. The germline CDR1 and CDR2 sequences are MNHEY and SMNVEV (reference sequence). The CDR3 has 14 amino acids. The CDR3 reads CASTPIGGSYEQYF. The CDR3, as DNA: TGTGCCAGCACCCCCATAGGAGGCTCCTACGAGCAGTACTTC.

V is TRBV7-6 and J is TRBJ2-2, with TRBD1 as a possible D gene (8 bases). Germline values: CDR1 SGHVS, CDR2 FNYEAQ. V was clipped by 5 bases and J by 5 bases, with 15 bases between them. The CDR3 is 15 residues long. The CDR3 DNA is TGTGCCAGCAGCCGTGGACAGGGAGGGACCGGGGAGCTGTTTTTT. It codes for CASSRGQGGTGELFF.

This clone has just a few counts. V is TRBV7-2 and J is TRBJ2-3; TRBD2 might be the D (6 bases). The CDR3 totals 14 residues. The V end was cut by 8 bases, the J end by 2 bases, with 14 bases between. The germline V gene has CDR1 SGHTA and CDR2 FQGNSA. The chain's CDR3 is CASSEGLITDTQYF. The CDR3 DNA follows: TGTGCCAGCTCGGAGGGCCTGATCACAGATACGCAGTATTTT.

This clone was picked up a small number of times. This chain links TRBV6-5 with TRBJ2-7, with 10 bases fitting TRBD2. Per the germline V gene, CDR1 is MNHEY and CDR2 is SVGAGI. J was trimmed by 5 bases and V by 2 bases; bases with no gene match: 6. This CDR3 spans 15 amino acids. The CDR3 region is CASSYGSGGAHEQYF. In DNA, the CDR3 is TGTGCCAGCAGTTACGGAAGCGGGGGGGCTCACGAGCAGTACTTC.

This chain uses TRBV5-8 with TRBJ1-2, with no clear D. V lost 9 bases and J lost 2, with 14 bases in between. The CDR3 has 13 residues. Germline V gene data show CDR1 as SGHTS and CDR2 as YDEGEE. CDR3 loop: CATEGGRNYGYTF. Here the CDR3 DNA reads TGTGCCACCGAGGGAGGGAGGAACTATGGCTACACCTTC.

The chain uses TRBV4-1 and TRBJ2-7; TRBD2 matches 9 bases. This CDR3 has 14 amino acids. From germline, CDR1 is MGHRA and CDR2 YSYEKL. With V trimmed by 3 bases and J by 4 bases, 4 bases remained unmatched. CDR3 protein: CASSQSLAGYEQYF. The CDR3 region has the DNA TGCGCCAGCAGCCAGTCACTAGCGGGTTACGAGCAGTACTTC.

The chain carries TRBV27 and TRBJ1-1; D remains unclear. Germline V CDR1 and CDR2: MNHEY, SMNVEV (reference sequence). There are 14 residues in the CDR3. The V gene lost 3 bases and the J gene lost 0 bases, with 8 bases spanning the gap. The CDR3: CASSFRGLNTEAFF. The CDR3 nucleotides are TGTGCCAGCAGTTTCCGCGGGCTGAACACTGAAGCTTTCTTT.

This clone occurred a few times. The CDR3 nucleotides are TGTGCCAGCAGTTTACAGGGTTCCGAGCAGTACTTC. Translated: CASSLQGSEQYF. The chain joins TRBV27 to TRBJ2-7, with D possibly being TRBD1 (5 bases). Germline lookup yields CDR1 MNHEY and CDR2 SMNVEV (reference sequence). The CDR3 is 12 amino acids. V lost 2 bases and J lost 6, with 8 bases in between.

The genes are TRBV25-1 and TRBJ1-1, with 7 bases matching TRBD1. Germline V CDR1 and CDR2: MGHDK, SYGVNS. The CDR3 has 14 residues. The trim removed 4 bases at V and 1 base at J, leaving 3 bases unmatched. The CDR3 loop is CASSVDRTNTEAFF. CDR3 bases: TGTGCCAGCAGTGTGGACAGGACGAACACTGAAGCTTTCTTT.

There are a few counts of this clone. The CDR3 DNA sequence: TGTGCCAGCAGTGACTCCGGGGGGAATTCACCCCTCCACTTT. It is translated as CASSDSGGNSPLHF. The chain uses TRBV6-4 and TRBJ1-6; D might be TRBD1 (5 bases). Trimming took off 0 bases at V and 7 bases at J, with 7 bases between the two ends. CDR3 length: 14 residues. In germline, CDR1 is MRHNA, CDR2 SNTAGT.

This clone was found once. J is TRBJ2-7 and V is TRBV6-5; 10 nucleotides align to TRBD1. J was trimmed by 7 bases and V by 5 bases; bases with no gene match: 8. Germline V gene data show CDR1 as MNHEY and CDR2 as SVGAGI. CDR3 length: 14 residues. The CDR3 DNA reads as TGTGCCAGCAGTCCCGGGACAGGGGTCCTTGAGCAGTACTTC. It is translated as CASSPGTGVLEQYF.

This clone showed up just a few times. The chain links TRBV5-1 to TRBJ2-3, with 8 bases matching TRBD1. The CDR3 runs 16 residues. Germline V gene data show CDR1 as SGHRS and CDR2 as YFSETQ. V shed 4 bases and J 1 base; nucleotides not matched to a gene: 8. The CDR3 sequence is CASSPNGQGGTDTQYF. Written as DNA, the CDR3 is TGCGCCAGCAGCCCTAATGGACAGGGAGGCACAGATACGCAGTATTTT.

The chain uses TRBV29-1 and TRBJ1-1; perhaps TRBD1 as D (6 bases). Germline CDR1 reads SQVTM; CDR2 reads ANQGSEA. This CDR3 is built from 10 residues. Trimming took 4 bases from V and 8 from J, leaving 8 bases between them. The CDR3 bases are TGCAGCGTTGGGCAGGGGGAAGCTTTCTTT. Translated, it gives CSVGQGEAFF.

The gene calls are TRBV29-1 and TRBJ2-2, with unresolved D. From germline, CDR1 is SQVTM and CDR2 ANQGSEA. V lost 6 bases, J lost 6 bases, and 5 bases lay in between. This CDR3 has 10 amino acids. For the CDR3, the DNA is TGCAGCGTAAGAGCCGGGGAGCTGTTTTTT. It encodes CSVRAGELFF.

The chain has TRBV4-1 and TRBJ1-1; TRBD1 is a possible D gene (6 bases). Deletions cut 4 bases from V and 3 bases from J, with 15 bases between. The CDR3 sequence is 15 residues long. From germline, CDR1 is MGHRA and CDR2 YSYEKL. The CDR3 coding sequence is TGCGCCAGCAGCCGAGGGCAGGGGCAAGACACTGAAGCTTTCTTT. Protein product: CASSRGQGQDTEAFF.

This rearrangement joins TRBV7-9 to TRBJ2-1, with 12 bases fitting TRBD2. V trimming: 1 base; J trimming: 0 bases; junction bases outside the gene matches: 7. In germline, CDR1 is SEHNR, CDR2 FQNEAQ (reference sequence). The CDR3 consists of 19 residues. The CDR3 DNA follows: TGTGCCAGCAGCTTAGGTTGGACTAGCGGGAAGAGCTCCTACAATGAGCAGTTCTTC. Its translation is CASSLGWTSGKSSYNEQFF.

This clone was picked up a small number of times. The chain is built from TRBV11-3 and TRBJ2-5; TRBD1 aligns across 10 bases. CDR3 length equals 14 residues. Germline V gene lookup returns CDR1 SGHNT and CDR2 YENEEA. Trimming cost V 4 bases and J 3 bases; bases outside gene matches: 2. The CDR3 loop reads CASSSGQGEETQYF. Here the CDR3 DNA reads TGTGCCAGCAGCTCCGGACAGGGGGAAGAGACCCAGTACTTC.

The genes are TRBV2 and TRBJ2-2, with 10 bases fitting TRBD2. J lost 4 bases, V lost 6 bases, and 5 bases had no gene match. The germline CDR1 and CDR2 sequences are SNHLY and FYNNEI. The CDR3 totals 15 residues. CDR3 amino acids: CASRALAGSTGELFF. CDR3 DNA: TGTGCCAGCAGAGCACTAGCGGGAAGCACCGGGGAGCTGTTTTTT.

V gene TRBV19 combines with J gene TRBJ2-1; no definite D call. The germline gives CDR1 LNHDA, CDR2 SQIVND (reference sequence). The CDR3 covers 13 residues. V gave up 2 bases and J gave up 10 bases, with 12 bases separating them. CDR3 nucleotides: TGTGCCAGTAGTATACCCGGGTCACGCGAGCAGTTCTTC. Translated: CASSIPGSREQFF.